This T cell receptor beta chain was identified in a study of cytomegalovirus exposure and HLA in healthy donors. Findings of the study overall: One cluster of highly shared sequence variants probably arose as a sequencing artifact. The classifier reportedly diagnosed cytomegalovirus status with high sensitivity and specificity.

With V trimmed by 4 bases and J by 0 bases, 9 bases remained unmatched. There are 18 residues in the CDR3. The germline gives CDR1 SGHVS, CDR2 FQNEAQ. Concerning this clone: Its antigen is as yet unknown.

The PCR had 60 Vbeta and 13 Jbeta primers. The protocol was immunoSEQ multiplex PCR, while the TCRdb copy is restricted to in-frame clones and leaves out a portion. The table includes over 150,000 clones, about 76% detected once. The chain combines TRBV7-8 with TRBJ1-6; TRBD1 matches at 7 bases. Sequenced input: PBMCs. The receptor's source is a woman aged 40 to 50 in good health and CMV-seropositive. CDR3 residues: CASSWGTVPSSYNSPLHF. In nucleotides, the CDR3 is TGTGCCAGCAGCTGGGGGACAGTGCCGAGCTCCTATAATTCACCCCTCCACTTT.